The T cell receptor beta chain described here comes from a study of identical twins. This CDR3 region has 14 residues. Germline CDR1 and CDR2: MNHEY and SVGEGT. Trimming removed 5 bases at V and 3 bases at J, with 14 bases between. Each CDR3 protein is one row after TCRdb ran MiXCR on the 5' RACE reads. The table lists 400,000 to 500,000 distinct CDR3 sequences, around a sixth of them singletons. Only healthy Caucasians were included as donors. Sequencing used naive T cells sorted from blood. The TCR originated in a man over 45 in good health. This chain joins TRBV6-2 or TRBV6-3 and TRBJ2-7; no firm D call. The CDR3 region has the DNA TGTGCCAGCAGTGATCTCACACAGATCTACGAGCAGTACTTC. Its translation: CASSDLTQIYEQYF.